This T cell receptor beta chain was identified in a study of blood T cell repertoires in COVID-19. The assay was immunoSEQ multiplex PCR, and TCRdb's table has in-frame clones only and misses some. The table shows 45,000 to 65,000 clones, with 80% to 90% occurring only once. The CDR3 runs to 16 residues. With V trimmed by 0 bases and J by 7 bases, 6 bases remained unmatched. The germline V gene encodes CDR1 LNHNV and CDR2 YYDKDF (reference sequence). The sequenced sample consisted of peripheral blood. The chain has TRBV15 and TRBJ1-4, with 9 positions matching TRBD1. The clonotype comes from an older woman with acute or convalescent COVID-19. Here the CDR3 DNA reads TGTGCCACCAGCAGAGATCCGGGACAGGGCATTGAAAAACTGTTTTTT. It yields the protein CATSRDPGQGIEKLFF.